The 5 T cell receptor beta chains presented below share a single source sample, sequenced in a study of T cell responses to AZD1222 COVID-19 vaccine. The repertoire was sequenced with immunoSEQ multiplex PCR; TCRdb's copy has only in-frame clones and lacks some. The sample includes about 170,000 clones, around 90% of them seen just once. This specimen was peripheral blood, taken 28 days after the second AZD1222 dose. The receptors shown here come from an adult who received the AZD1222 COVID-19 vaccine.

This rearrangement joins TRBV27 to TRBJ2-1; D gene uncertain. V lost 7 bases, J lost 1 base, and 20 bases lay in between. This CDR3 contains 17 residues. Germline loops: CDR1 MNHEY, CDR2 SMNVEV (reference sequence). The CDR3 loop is CASKRTHVDPSYNEQFF. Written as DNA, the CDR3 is TGTGCCAGCAAACGGACGCACGTCGACCCGTCCTACAATGAGCAGTTCTTC.

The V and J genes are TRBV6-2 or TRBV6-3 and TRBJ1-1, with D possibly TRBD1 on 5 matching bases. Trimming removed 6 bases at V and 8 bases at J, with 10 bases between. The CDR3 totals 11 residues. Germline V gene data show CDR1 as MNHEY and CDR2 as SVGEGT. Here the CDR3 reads CASSSGGEAFF. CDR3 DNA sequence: TGTGCCAGCAGCTCTGGGGGGGAAGCTTTCTTT.

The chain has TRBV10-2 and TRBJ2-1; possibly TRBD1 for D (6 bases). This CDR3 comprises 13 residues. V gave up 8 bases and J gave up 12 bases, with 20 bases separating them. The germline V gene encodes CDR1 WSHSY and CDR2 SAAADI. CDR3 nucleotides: TGCGCCAGCGGGGGCAGGGCCGCCGGGACGCAGTTCTTC. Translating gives CASGGRAAGTQFF.

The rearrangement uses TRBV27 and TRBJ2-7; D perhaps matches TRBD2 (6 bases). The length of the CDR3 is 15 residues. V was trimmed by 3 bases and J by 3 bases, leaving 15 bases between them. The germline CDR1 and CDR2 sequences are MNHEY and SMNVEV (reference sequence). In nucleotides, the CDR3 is TGTGCCAGCAGTTTTCTCGGGACTCCCCTCTACGAGCAGTACTTC. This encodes CASSFLGTPLYEQYF.

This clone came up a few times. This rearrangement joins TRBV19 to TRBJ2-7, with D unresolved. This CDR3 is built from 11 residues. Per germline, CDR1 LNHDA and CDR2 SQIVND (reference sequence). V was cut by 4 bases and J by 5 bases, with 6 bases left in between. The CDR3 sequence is CASSKRDEQYF. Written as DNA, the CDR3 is TGTGCCAGTAGTAAACGGGACGAGCAGTACTTC.